This T cell receptor beta chain is from a study of T cell responses to AZD1222 COVID-19 vaccine. Assay: immunoSEQ multiplex PCR; the TCRdb copy retains only in-frame clones and omits some. The sample shows fewer than 150,000 clones, roughly 87% of them seen only once. The CDR3 runs to 14 residues. Per the germline V gene, CDR1 is LGHNA and CDR2 is YSLEER. Trimming cost V 0 bases and J 3 bases, with 8 bases left between them. Sample: peripheral blood, taken on day 0 of AZD1222 vaccination. V is TRBV4-3 and J is TRBJ1-1; D is uncertain. The receptor comes from an adult in good health. CDR3 amino acids: CASSQEVVYTEAFF. Here the CDR3 DNA reads TGCGCCAGCAGCCAAGAAGTGGTTTACACTGAAGCTTTCTTT.